The 7 T cell receptor beta chains presented below share a single source sample, sequenced in a study of cytomegalovirus exposure and HLA in healthy donors. PCR was performed using 60 Vbeta and 13 Jbeta primers. Sequencing used immunoSEQ multiplex PCR; TCRdb keeps in-frame clones, though not all of them. The data contain more than 250,000 clones, roughly 90% of them singletons. Sequenced: PBMCs. The receptors originated from a woman aged 18 to 35 in good health and CMV-seronegative.

The chain links TRBV10-3 to TRBJ1-6; the match to TRBD1 covers 8 bases. The CDR3 is 17 amino acids. CDR1 ENHRY and CDR2 SYGVKD come from the germline V gene. The ends lost 0 bases at V and 9 bases at J; junction bases unmatched: 10. The CDR3 is CAISESRGRQGASPLHF. The CDR3 DNA reads as TGTGCCATCAGTGAGTCGCGCGGTCGGCAGGGGGCTTCACCCCTCCACTTT.

V is TRBV6-1 and J is TRBJ1-6; D unclear. Germline-derived CDR1 and CDR2 are MNHNS and SASEGT. The CDR3 is 15 residues long. V was clipped by 5 bases and J by 14 bases, with 22 bases between them. The CDR3 loop is CASSSWKAGSRALHF. CDR3 DNA: TGTGCCAGCAGTTCCTGGAAGGCCGGCTCCCGGGCCCTCCACTTT.

The genes are TRBV29-1 and TRBJ1-1, with unresolved D. V lost 7 bases and J 7 bases, leaving 10 bases between the germline ends. Germline V lookup: CDR1 SQVTM, CDR2 ANQGSEA. The CDR3 loop spans 10 amino acids. This chain's CDR3 is CSAPGLEAFF. Here the CDR3 DNA reads TGCAGCGCCCCTGGCCTTGAAGCTTTCTTT.

The V gene is TRBV19, the J gene TRBJ2-3; TRBD1 agrees at 8 bases. V lost 5 bases, J lost 4 bases, and 8 bases stayed unmatched. The length of the CDR3 is 15 residues. Germline CDR1 LNHDA, CDR2 SQIVND (reference sequence). CDR3: CASSFQGAAPDTQYF. DNA for the CDR3: TGTGCCAGTAGTTTCCAGGGGGCAGCCCCAGATACGCAGTATTTT.

The V gene is TRBV6-1, the J gene TRBJ2-1; D uncertain. Germline V gene sequence: CDR1 MNHNS, CDR2 SASEGT. The germline V and J ends were trimmed by 0 bases and 9 bases, with 15 bases remaining between them. The CDR3 is 15 amino acids. CDR3 in amino acids: CASSEARGASTEQFF. CDR3 nucleotide sequence: TGTGCCAGCAGTGAAGCGCGAGGAGCCTCCACTGAGCAGTTCTTC.

The chain uses TRBV6-4 and TRBJ1-1; 11 bases are shared with TRBD1. The germline gives CDR1 MRHNA, CDR2 SNTAGT. Trimming took 5 bases from V and 5 from J; bases not matched to a gene: 4. The CDR3 length is 14 residues. The CDR3 DNA is TGTGCCAGCAGTACCGGACAGGGGGCAACTGAAGCTTTCTTT. Protein sequence: CASSTGQGATEAFF.

The V gene is TRBV9, the J gene TRBJ2-2, with D perhaps TRBD1 (6 bases). Trimming pared 4 bases from V and 0 bases from J, leaving 22 bases between. Germline values: CDR1 SGDLS, CDR2 YYNGEE. The CDR3 runs to 19 residues. Here the CDR3 DNA reads TGTGCCAGCAGCCTGCCCAGGGGTGCTTCACGCGCGAACACCGGGGAGCTGTTTTTT. As protein: CASSLPRGASRANTGELFF.